A selection of T cell receptor beta chains follows, all from one sample in a study of blood T cell repertoires in COVID-19. TCRdb's copy holds only in-frame clones and misses some; the assay was immunoSEQ multiplex PCR. Among 25,000 to 30,000 clones listed, roughly 93% were seen once. The specimen was peripheral blood. Receptors were obtained from a woman between 65 and 79 years old with COVID-19, enrolled during active disease. Each CDR3 is given with its conserved first and last residue. A D gene is named only where the DNA matches it firmly.

j_gene,v_gene,d_gene,CDR3aa
TRBJ2-3,TRBV4-1,TRBD2,CASSQEGLAGTLTDTQYF
TRBJ1-2,TRBV13,-,CASSSWQGGVNYGYTF
TRBJ2-3,TRBV28,TRBD2,CASSLSPGLGASTDTQYF
TRBJ1-5,TRBV3-1/TRBV3-2,-,CASSWKAGLNQPQHF
TRBJ1-4,TRBV28,TRBD1,CASTAPEGGAEDEKLFF
TRBJ2-1,TRBV2,-,CASSPTGRGYNEQFF
TRBJ1-5,TRBV30,-,CAWSRSRGPSNQPQHF
TRBJ2-1,TRBV11-3,-,CASSLGGSQGNEQFF
TRBJ2-2,TRBV18,-,CASSPNFFSEIANTGELFF
TRBJ1-1,TRBV4-1,-,CASSQVRRGRNEAFF
TRBJ2-7,TRBV2,-,CASSEGTVNYEQYF
TRBJ1-5,TRBV4-1,-,CASSQDRGYSSPQHF
TRBJ2-1,TRBV6-2/TRBV6-3,-,CASSADSRSYNEQFF
TRBJ2-1,TRBV9,-,CASKPIYSYNEQFF
TRBJ2-1,TRBV7-3,TRBD2,CASSPSGGNEQFF
TRBJ2-3,TRBV5-4,TRBD2,CASSLPLAGAGTQYF
TRBJ2-5,TRBV6-5,TRBD2,CASSGLAVRRETQYF
TRBJ2-1,TRBV19,TRBD2,CASSIGLAGNQQFF
TRBJ2-1,TRBV18,TRBD2,CASSPSSGTYNEQFF
TRBJ2-3,TRBV7-9,TRBD1,CASSFSQGATDTQYF
TRBJ2-3,TRBV28,-,CASSLPSTDTQYF
TRBJ1-4,TRBV7-3,-,CASRCFRNVLEKLFF
TRBJ1-6,TRBV5-1,-,CASSLDINLLNNSPLHF
TRBJ2-1,TRBV11-2,-,CASNSGLSREQFF
TRBJ2-1,TRBV6-2/TRBV6-3,-,CASSLIDWEQFF
TRBJ1-1,TRBV7-6,-,CASSSLYGETNTEAFF
TRBJ1-4,TRBV4-1,TRBD1,CASSQYRGLGEKLFF
TRBJ2-3,TRBV27,TRBD1,CASRGGRSFLTDTQYF
TRBJ2-7,TRBV28,-,CASSVLPPSGVTFYEQYF
TRBJ2-7,TRBV5-1,-,CASSLVEGIYEQYF
TRBJ2-1,TRBV15,-,CATSRDPGAGNEQFF
TRBJ2-3,TRBV28,-,CASSFLSGTDTQYF
TRBJ1-2,TRBV19,-,CASTGGDLGTYGYTF
TRBJ2-1,TRBV6-2/TRBV6-3,-,CASSYSTGKQFF
TRBJ2-1,TRBV6-2/TRBV6-3,TRBD2,CASSPPRTSGNYNEQFF
TRBJ2-1,TRBV7-9,-,CASSLRGGANEQFF
TRBJ1-5,TRBV30,TRBD1,CAWDRDLSQPQHF